Presented here are 23 T cell receptor beta chains from one specimen sequenced in a study of blood T cell repertoires in COVID-19. Clones were read by immunoSEQ multiplex PCR, and TCRdb kept only the in-frame ones, dropping some. The table records fewer than 300,000 clones, around three quarters of them present only once. Sequenced input: peripheral blood. These receptors originate from a woman over 75 with acute or convalescent COVID-19.

This clone occurred once. This chain uses TRBV7-9 with TRBJ2-1; tentatively, D is TRBD1 (6 bases). V lost 5 bases and J 2 bases, leaving 13 bases between the germline ends. Germline V gives CDR1 SEHNR, CDR2 FQNEAQ (reference sequence). CDR3 length equals 15 residues. The CDR3: CASSLVGAAYNEQFF. CDR3 DNA: TGTGCCAGCAGCCTAGTGGGGGCTGCCTACAATGAGCAGTTCTTC.

This clone was counted only a few times. V usage is TRBV2 and J usage is TRBJ1-5; tentative D call: TRBD1 (5 bases). Looked up from germline, CDR1 is SNHLY and CDR2 is FYNNEI. The V end was cut by 3 bases, the J end by 6 bases, with 9 bases between. This CDR3 comprises 13 residues. This CDR3 reads CASSDRGVQPQHF. CDR3 sequence (DNA): TGTGCCAGCAGTGATCGGGGGGTTCAGCCCCAGCATTTT.

The rearrangement joins TRBV27 to TRBJ2-3; maybe TRBD1 (6 bases). Trimming removed 5 bases at V and 1 base at J, with 13 bases between. This CDR3 region has 15 residues. Germline lookup yields CDR1 MNHEY and CDR2 SMNVEV (reference sequence). The CDR3 DNA follows: TGTGCCAGCAGTGTACAGGGATTCGGCACAGATACGCAGTATTTT. Translation gives CASSVQGFGTDTQYF.

There are a few counts of this clone. V and J are TRBV27 and TRBJ2-3, with no clear D. V was shortened by 2 bases and J by 2 bases, with 8 bases between the two germline ends. CDR3 length equals 14 residues. Per the germline V gene, CDR1 is MNHEY and CDR2 is SMNVEV (reference sequence). The CDR3 sequence is CASSLGRPTDTQYF. CDR3 sequence (DNA): TGTGCCAGCAGTTTAGGGCGACCCACAGATACGCAGTATTTT.

The chain couples TRBV28 to TRBJ1-6, with TRBD1 as a possible D gene (5 bases). The CDR3 consists of 13 residues. V was pared by 6 bases and J by 7 bases, with 10 bases between. Germline lookup yields CDR1 MDHEN and CDR2 SYDVKM. The CDR3 region is CASRPGVNSPLHF. The CDR3 DNA sequence: TGTGCCAGCAGGCCGGGGGTCAATTCACCCCTCCACTTT. The full variable domain, with the rest looked up from reference TRBV28 and TRBJ1-6, is DVKVTQSSRYLVKRTGEKVFLECVQDMDHENMFWYRQDPGLGLRLIYFSYDVKMKEKGDIPEGYSVSREKKERFSLILESASTNQTSMYLCASRPGVNSPLHFGNGTRLTVT.

The table lists this clone with a few counts. The chain combines TRBV18 with TRBJ1-2; 9 positions match TRBD1. J gave up 2 bases and V 3 bases, and 4 bases lay outside the gene matches. Germline V gives CDR1 KGHSH, CDR2 LQKENI. The CDR3 has 15 amino acids. CDR3 amino acids: CASSPTGGPNYGYTF. CDR3 DNA: TGTGCCAGCTCACCGACAGGGGGGCCAAACTATGGCTACACCTTC.

This sequence joins TRBV5-1 and TRBJ1-1, with TRBD1 as a possible D gene (5 bases). The CDR3 spans 16 residues. CDR1 and CDR2 from the germline V gene are SGHRS and YFSETQ. V lost 1 base and J 6 bases, leaving 19 bases between the germline ends. The CDR3 region has the DNA TGCGCCAGCAGCTTGTCATATAGGGGCGGTTTCGCTGAAGCTTTCTTT. Its protein product is CASSLSYRGGFAEAFF.

This rearrangement joins TRBV12-3 or TRBV12-4 to TRBJ1-1; no clear D. With 2 bases removed from V and 5 bases from J, the gap between germline ends came to 9 bases. This CDR3 comprises 13 residues. The CDR3: CASSLREETEAFF. CDR3 DNA sequence: TGTGCCAGCAGTTTAAGGGAGGAGACTGAAGCTTTCTTT.

The gene calls are TRBV7-2 and TRBJ2-4; 10 nucleotides line up with TRBD2. In germline, CDR1 is SGHTA, CDR2 FQGNSA. The J segment lost 0 bases and the V segment lost 5 bases, leaving 13 bases of the junction unmatched. The CDR3 is 19 amino acids. The CDR3 sequence: CASSTSQGLARLAKNIQYF. The CDR3 nucleotides read TGTGCCAGCAGCACGAGCCAGGGACTAGCGAGGCTAGCCAAAAACATTCAGTACTTC.

The chain has TRBV3-1 (or the pseudogene TRBV3-2) and TRBJ2-1; 11 bases are shared with TRBD2. The CDR3 is made up of 18 amino acids. Unmatched junction bases numbered 11, after V lost 0 bases and J lost 7 bases. Germline assignment: CDR1 LGHDT and CDR2 YNNKEL (reference sequence). As DNA, the CDR3 is TGTGCCAGCAGCCAAGATAGGGGCCTAGCGGGGGGTGCGAATGAGCAGTTCTTC. Its translation is CASSQDRGLAGGANEQFF.

The chain carries TRBV18 and TRBJ1-4; possible D gene TRBD1, 5 bases. Trimming pared 5 bases from V and 7 bases from J, leaving 11 bases between. The CDR3 extends over 13 amino acids. Germline V gene data show CDR1 as KGHSH and CDR2 as LQKENI. In DNA form, the CDR3 reads TGTGCCAGCTCATCGGGGGTGGTTGAAAAACTGTTTTTT. Translated: CASSSGVVEKLFF. Combining the CDR3 with reference TRBV18 and TRBJ1-4 gives the whole variable domain NAGVMQNPRHLVRRRGQEARLRCSPMKGHSHVYWYRQLPEEGLKFMVYLQKENIIDESGMPKERFSAEFPKEGPSILRIQQVVRGDSAAYFCASSSGVVEKLFFGSGTQLSVL.

The count of this clone is one. The V call is TRBV12-5, the J call TRBJ2-5; tentative D call: TRBD1 (6 bases). The V end was cut by 5 bases, the J end by 4 bases, with 23 bases between. Looked up from germline, CDR1 is LGHNT and CDR2 is FRNRAP. The length of the CDR3 is 17 residues. The CDR3 is CASGPQRGRGEGETQYF. As DNA, the CDR3 is TGTGCTAGTGGTCCCCAAAGAGGCAGGGGCGAGGGAGAGACCCAGTACTTC.

This clone was seen more than once but under ten times. The chain links TRBV5-1 to TRBJ2-3; 10 bases are a match to TRBD1. V shed 4 bases and J 2 bases; nucleotides not matched to a gene: 7. Germline lookup yields CDR1 SGHRS and CDR2 YFSETQ. The CDR3 has 16 amino acids. The CDR3 loop reads CASSARQGATTDTQYF. The CDR3 bases are TGCGCCAGCAGCGCCCGACAGGGGGCGACCACAGATACGCAGTATTTT. Full variable domain (missing parts from reference TRBV5-1 and TRBJ2-3): KAGVTQTPRYLIKTRGQQVTLSCSPISGHRSVSWYQQTPGQGLQFLFEYFSETQRNKGNFPGRFSGRQFSNSRSEMNVSTLELGDSALYLCASSARQGATTDTQYFGPGTRLTVL.

This clone was seen once. This sequence joins TRBV2 and TRBJ1-2, with 8 bases fitting TRBD1. Germline V gene data show CDR1 as SNHLY and CDR2 as FYNNEI. Germline trimming cut 7 bases from V and 4 bases from J; bases unmatched to any gene: 8. This CDR3 spans 14 amino acids. The CDR3 coding sequence is TGTGCCAGCACCATTTCTACAGGGGGCTATGGCTACACCTTC. Translating gives CASTISTGGYGYTF.

This chain links TRBV6-2 or TRBV6-3 with TRBJ2-7, with D possibly matching TRBD2 (6 bases). CDR1 MNHEY and CDR2 SVGEGT come from the germline V gene. The CDR3 covers 14 residues. Trimming removed 7 bases from V and 7 bases from J, with 20 bases in between. The CDR3 sequence: CASIPSGQTREQYF. CDR3 DNA sequence: TGTGCCAGCATCCCCAGCGGGCAGACGCGGGAGCAGTACTTC.

The chain links TRBV16 to TRBJ1-5; D not resolved. The V and J ends lost 3 bases and 3 bases respectively, with 15 bases between them. CDR1 and CDR2 from the germline V gene are KGHSY and FQNENV. This CDR3 is 16 amino acids long. The CDR3 DNA follows: TGTGCCAGCAGCCACCCCGCCCGGGGTGACAATCAGCCCCAGCATTTT. Translated, it gives CASSHPARGDNQPQHF. Together with reference TRBV16 and TRBJ1-5, the CDR3 gives the full variable domain: GEEVAQTPKHLVRGEGQKAKLYCAPIKGHSYVFWYQQVLKNEFKFLISFQNENVFDETGMPKERFSAKCLPNSPCSLEIQATKLEDSAVYFCASSHPARGDNQPQHFGDGTRLSIL.

This clone is a singleton in its sample. The V gene is TRBV9, the J gene TRBJ1-6; the D gene is possibly TRBD1 (5 bases). This CDR3 contains 15 residues. Trimming removed 4 bases at V and 7 bases at J, with 15 bases between. Germline lookup yields CDR1 SGDLS and CDR2 YYNGEE. CDR3 in DNA: TGTGCCAGCAGCTCCCTCGGGGGGGGGAATTCACCCCTCCACTTT. It translates to CASSSLGGGNSPLHF.

The chain's CDR3 is CASSQAGTGGNSPLHF. In nucleotides, the CDR3 is TGCGCCAGCAGCCAAGCCGGGACAGGGGGGAATTCACCCCTCCACTTT. This rearrangement joins TRBV4-1 to TRBJ1-6; 11 bases are a match to TRBD1. This CDR3 spans 16 amino acids. Trimming at V came to 1 base and at J to 7 bases, leaving 3 bases not matched to a gene. CDR1 and CDR2 from the germline V gene are MGHRA and YSYEKL.

In this sample, this clone turned up once. V usage is TRBV4-1 and J usage is TRBJ2-1, with D possibly TRBD1 on 5 matching bases. Germline CDR1 and CDR2: MGHRA and YSYEKL. The CDR3 has 16 amino acids. Trimming stripped 2 bases from V and 1 base from J, with 12 bases between. The CDR3 DNA reads TGCGCCAGCAGCCAAACTGAAAGGGGTTCCTACAATGAGCAGTTCTTC. Protein sequence: CASSQTERGSYNEQFF.

The V call is TRBV25-1, the J call TRBJ1-3; D call uncertain. V lost 5 bases, J lost 4 bases, and 9 bases lay in between. Germline V gene sequence: CDR1 MGHDK, CDR2 SYGVNS. This CDR3 region has 13 residues. The CDR3 DNA is TGTGCCAGCAGTCGGTATGAAGGAAACACCATATATTTT. Protein sequence: CASSRYEGNTIYF.

This clone came up a few times. The CDR3 DNA sequence: TGTGCCAGCAGCCCAGGGATGGGGAACACTGAAGCTTTCTTT. This sequence encodes CASSPGMGNTEAFF. The chain links TRBV7-9 to TRBJ1-1; TRBD1 might be the D (5 bases). The CDR3 runs to 14 residues. Germline loops: CDR1 SEHNR, CDR2 FQNEAQ (reference sequence). Deletions cut 5 bases from V and 1 base from J, with 11 bases between.

This clone turned up a few times. V gene TRBV5-1 combines with J gene TRBJ2-3; TRBD2 matches 11 bases. This CDR3 has 20 residues. J was trimmed by 2 bases and V by 1 base; bases with no gene match: 15. Germline CDR1 SGHRS, CDR2 YFSETQ. CDR3 nucleotide sequence: TGCGCCAGCAGCTTGACCCCCTTAGCGGGAGGGCCGAAGAACACAGATACGCAGTATTTT. Translating gives CASSLTPLAGGPKNTDTQYF.

The rearrangement uses TRBV21-1 and TRBJ1-5. TRBV21-1 has pseudogene status. The CDR3 spans 18 residues. The CDR3 bases are TGTGCCAGCAGCAAGGGCGCGGGTACCCAGCATTGGAATCAGCCCCAGCATTTT. It translates to CASSKGAGTQHWNQPQHF.